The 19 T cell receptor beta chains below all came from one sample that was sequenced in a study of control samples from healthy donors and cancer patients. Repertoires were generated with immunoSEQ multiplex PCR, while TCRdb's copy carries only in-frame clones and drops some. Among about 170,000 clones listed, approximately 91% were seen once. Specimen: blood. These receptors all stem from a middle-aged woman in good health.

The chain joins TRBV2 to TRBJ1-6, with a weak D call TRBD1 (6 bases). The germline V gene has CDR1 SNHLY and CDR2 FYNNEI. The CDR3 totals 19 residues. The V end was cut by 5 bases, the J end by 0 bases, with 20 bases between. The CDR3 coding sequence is TGTGCCAGCAGTTCCTGGGACACGGGTGTAAGCTCCTATAATTCACCCCTCCACTTT. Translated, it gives CASSSWDTGVSSYNSPLHF.

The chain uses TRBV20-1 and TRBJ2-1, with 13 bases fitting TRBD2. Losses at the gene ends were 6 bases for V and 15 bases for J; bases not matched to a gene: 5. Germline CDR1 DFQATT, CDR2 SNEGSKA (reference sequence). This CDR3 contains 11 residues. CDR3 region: CSAGLAGRLFF. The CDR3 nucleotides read TGCAGTGCGGGACTAGCGGGGAGGCTGTTCTTC.

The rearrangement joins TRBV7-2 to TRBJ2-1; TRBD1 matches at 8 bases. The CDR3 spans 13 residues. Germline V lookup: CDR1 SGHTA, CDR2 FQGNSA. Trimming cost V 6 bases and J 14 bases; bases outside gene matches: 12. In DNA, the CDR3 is TGTGCCAGCAGTCTTAGGATGGGGGGACAGGAGTTCTTC. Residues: CASSLRMGGQEFF.

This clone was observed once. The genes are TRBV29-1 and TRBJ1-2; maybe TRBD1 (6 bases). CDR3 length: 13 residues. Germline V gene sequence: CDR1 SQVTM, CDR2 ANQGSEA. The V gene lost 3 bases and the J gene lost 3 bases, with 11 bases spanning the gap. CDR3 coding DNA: TGCAGCGTTGATGGAGGGGGGGACTATGGCTACACCTTC. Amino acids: CSVDGGGDYGYTF.

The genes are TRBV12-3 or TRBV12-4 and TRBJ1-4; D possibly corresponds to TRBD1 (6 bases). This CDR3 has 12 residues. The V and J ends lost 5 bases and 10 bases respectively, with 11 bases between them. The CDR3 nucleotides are TGTGCCAGCAGTGGGGGGGGCCGAAAACTGTTTTTT. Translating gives CASSGGGRKLFF.

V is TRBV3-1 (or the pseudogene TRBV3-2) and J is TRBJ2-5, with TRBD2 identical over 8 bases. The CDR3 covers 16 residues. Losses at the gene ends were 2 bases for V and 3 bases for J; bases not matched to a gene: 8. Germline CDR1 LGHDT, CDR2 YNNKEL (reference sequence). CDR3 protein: CASSQWRGSGEETQYF. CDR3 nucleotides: TGTGCCAGCAGCCAATGGAGAGGTAGCGGGGAAGAGACCCAGTACTTC.

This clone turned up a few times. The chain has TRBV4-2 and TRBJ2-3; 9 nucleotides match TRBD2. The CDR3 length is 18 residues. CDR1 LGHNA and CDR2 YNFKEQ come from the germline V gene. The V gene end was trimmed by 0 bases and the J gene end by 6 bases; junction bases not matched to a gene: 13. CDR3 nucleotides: TGTGCCAGCAGCCAAGATGCGCTAGCGGGGCACCGGGGTGATACGCAGTATTTT. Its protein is CASSQDALAGHRGDTQYF.

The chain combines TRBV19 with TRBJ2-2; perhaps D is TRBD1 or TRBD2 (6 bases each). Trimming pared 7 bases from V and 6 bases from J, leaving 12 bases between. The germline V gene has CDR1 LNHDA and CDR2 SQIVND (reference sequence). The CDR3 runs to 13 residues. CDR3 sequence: CASTYRDSGELFF. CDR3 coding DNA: TGTGCCAGTACCTACAGGGACTCCGGGGAGCTGTTTTTT.

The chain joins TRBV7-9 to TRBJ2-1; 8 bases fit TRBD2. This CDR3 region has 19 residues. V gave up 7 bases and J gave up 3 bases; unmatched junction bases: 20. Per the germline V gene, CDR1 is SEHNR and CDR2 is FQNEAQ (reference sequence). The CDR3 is CASTERVAGPRQNYNEQFF. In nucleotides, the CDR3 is TGTGCCAGCACCGAGCGGGTAGCGGGACCACGGCAAAACTACAATGAGCAGTTCTTC.

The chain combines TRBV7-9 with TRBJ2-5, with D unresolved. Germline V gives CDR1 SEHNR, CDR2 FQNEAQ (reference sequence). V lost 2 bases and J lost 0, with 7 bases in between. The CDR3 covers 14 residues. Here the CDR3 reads CASSLTTYQETQYF. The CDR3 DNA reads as TGTGCCAGCAGCTTAACAACATACCAAGAGACCCAGTACTTC.

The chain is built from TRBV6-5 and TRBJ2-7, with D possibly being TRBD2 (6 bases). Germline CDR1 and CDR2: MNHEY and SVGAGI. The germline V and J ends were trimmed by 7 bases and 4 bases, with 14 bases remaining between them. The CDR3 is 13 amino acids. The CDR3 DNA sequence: TGTGCCAGCACCCGGGACGGGGGATACGAGCAGTACTTC. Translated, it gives CASTRDGGYEQYF.

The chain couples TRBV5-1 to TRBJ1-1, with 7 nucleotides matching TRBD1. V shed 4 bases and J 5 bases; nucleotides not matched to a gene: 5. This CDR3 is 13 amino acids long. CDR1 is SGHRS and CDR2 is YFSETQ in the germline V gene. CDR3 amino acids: CASSDRERTEAFF. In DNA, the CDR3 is TGCGCCAGCAGCGACAGGGAAAGGACTGAAGCTTTCTTT.

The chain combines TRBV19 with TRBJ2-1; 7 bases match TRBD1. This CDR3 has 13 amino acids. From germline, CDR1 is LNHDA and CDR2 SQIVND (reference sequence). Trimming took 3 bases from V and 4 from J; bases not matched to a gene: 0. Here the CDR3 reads CASSMGQYNEQFF. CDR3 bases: TGTGCCAGTAGTATGGGACAGTACAATGAGCAGTTCTTC.

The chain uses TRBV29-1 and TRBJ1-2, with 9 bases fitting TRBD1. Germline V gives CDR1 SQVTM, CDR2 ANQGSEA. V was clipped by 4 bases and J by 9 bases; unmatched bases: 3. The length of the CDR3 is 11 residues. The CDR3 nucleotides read TGCAGCGTTGGAGGACAGGGGAGCTACACCTTC. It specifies CSVGGQGSYTF.

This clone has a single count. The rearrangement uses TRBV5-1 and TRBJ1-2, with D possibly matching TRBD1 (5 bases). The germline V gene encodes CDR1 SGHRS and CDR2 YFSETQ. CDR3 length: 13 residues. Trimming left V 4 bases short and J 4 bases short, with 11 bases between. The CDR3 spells CASSTGPRYGYTF. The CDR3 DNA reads TGCGCCAGCAGCACGGGACCGCGCTATGGCTACACCTTC.

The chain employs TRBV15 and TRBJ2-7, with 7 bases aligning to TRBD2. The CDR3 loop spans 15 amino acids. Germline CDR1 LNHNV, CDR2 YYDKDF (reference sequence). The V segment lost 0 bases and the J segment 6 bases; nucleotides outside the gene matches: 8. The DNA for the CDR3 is TGTGCCACCAGCAGAGATCCCCTAGCGGCGCGCGAGCAGTACTTC. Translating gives CATSRDPLAAREQYF. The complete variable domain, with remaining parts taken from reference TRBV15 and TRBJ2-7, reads DAMVIQNPRYQVTQFGKPVTLSCSQTLNHNVMYWYQQKSSQAPKLLFHYYDKDFNNEADTPDNFQSRRPNTSFCFLDIRSPGLGDTAMYLCATSRDPLAAREQYFGPGTRLTVT.

In DNA, the CDR3 is TGTGCCAGCAGCACCTTCACCCACTTCGACGGACGGGGAATTTATAGCAATCAGCCCCAGCATTTT. This encodes CASSTFTHFDGRGIYSNQPQHF. The chain links TRBV21-1 to TRBJ1-5. TRBV21-1 is a pseudogene locus. This CDR3 region has 22 residues.

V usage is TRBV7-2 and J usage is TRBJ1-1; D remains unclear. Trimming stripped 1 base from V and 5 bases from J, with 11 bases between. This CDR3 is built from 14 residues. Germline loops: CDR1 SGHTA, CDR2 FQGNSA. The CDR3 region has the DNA TGTGCCAGCAGCTTAGGACGGAGGGTGACTGAAGCTTTCTTT. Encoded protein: CASSLGRRVTEAFF.

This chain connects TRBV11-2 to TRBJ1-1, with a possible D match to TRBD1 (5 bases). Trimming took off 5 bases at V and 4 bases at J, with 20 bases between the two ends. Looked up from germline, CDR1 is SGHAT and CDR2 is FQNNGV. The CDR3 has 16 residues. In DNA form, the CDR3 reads TGTGCCAGCAGCCAGTCGATCGGGGGGGTCGGCACTGAAGCTTTCTTT. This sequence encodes CASSQSIGGVGTEAFF.